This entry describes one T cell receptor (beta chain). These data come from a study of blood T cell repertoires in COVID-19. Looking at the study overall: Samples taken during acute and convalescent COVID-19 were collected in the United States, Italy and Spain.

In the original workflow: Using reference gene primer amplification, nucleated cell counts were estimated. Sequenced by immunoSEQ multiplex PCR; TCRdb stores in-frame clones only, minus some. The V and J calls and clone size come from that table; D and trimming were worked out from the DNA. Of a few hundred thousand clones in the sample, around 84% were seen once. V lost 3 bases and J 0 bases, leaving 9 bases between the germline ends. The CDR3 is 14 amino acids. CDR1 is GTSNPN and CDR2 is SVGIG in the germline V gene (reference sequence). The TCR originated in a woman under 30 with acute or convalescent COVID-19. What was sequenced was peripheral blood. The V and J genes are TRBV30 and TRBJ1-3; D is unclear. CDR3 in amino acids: CAWRVMSSGNTIYF. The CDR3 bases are TGTGCCTGGAGGGTGATGAGCTCTGGAAACACCATATATTTT.